The entry below gives a single T cell receptor beta chain sequence along with its context. The antigen is undetermined. The entry originates in a study of T-cell memory formation after mild COVID-19. The germline V gene encodes CDR1 MNHEY and CDR2 SVGAGI. This CDR3 is built from 14 residues. With V trimmed by 6 bases and J by 7 bases, 7 bases remained unmatched. Using constant-segment primers, 5'RACE produced TCR alpha and TCR beta cDNA libraries carrying sample barcodes and UMIs. TCRdb fed the 5' RACE reads into MiXCR, producing one record per CDR3 protein. This sample has 270,000 or so distinct CDR3 sequences; more than 15% occur once, and the top ten carry about 23%. Study conclusions and caveats: CD8+ contracting clones occupied EMRA, while CD4+ ones occupied mainly CM and EM.

The sequenced material came from PBMCs or a T cell subset sorted from them (not recorded which). The origin of this receptor is a man between 18 and 29 years old who had mild COVID-19 (a few samples of this study predate the infection). Cell type and time point are not known. The genes are TRBV6-5 and TRBJ1-5; 9 bases are shared with TRBD1. The DNA of the CDR3 is TGTGCCAGCAGCCGGGACAGGGAAGGACAGCCCCAGCATTTT. Translating gives CASSRDREGQPQHF.